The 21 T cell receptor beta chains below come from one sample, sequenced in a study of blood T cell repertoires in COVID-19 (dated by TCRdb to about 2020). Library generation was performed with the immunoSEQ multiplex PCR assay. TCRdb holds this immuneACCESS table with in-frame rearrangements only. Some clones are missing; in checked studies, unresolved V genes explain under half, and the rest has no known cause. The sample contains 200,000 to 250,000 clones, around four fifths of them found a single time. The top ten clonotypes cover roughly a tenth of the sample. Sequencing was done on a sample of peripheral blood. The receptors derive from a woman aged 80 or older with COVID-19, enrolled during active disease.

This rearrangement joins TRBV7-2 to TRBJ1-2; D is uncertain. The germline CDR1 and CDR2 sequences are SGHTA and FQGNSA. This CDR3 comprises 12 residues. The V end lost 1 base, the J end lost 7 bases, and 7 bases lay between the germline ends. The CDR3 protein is CASSLDVAGYTF. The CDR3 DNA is TGTGCCAGCAGCTTAGATGTGGCTGGCTACACCTTC.

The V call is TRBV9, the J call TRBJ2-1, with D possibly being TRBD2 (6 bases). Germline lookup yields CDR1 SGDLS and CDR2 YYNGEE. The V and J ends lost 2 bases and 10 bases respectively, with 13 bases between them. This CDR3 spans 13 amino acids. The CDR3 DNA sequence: TGTGCCAGCAGCGTCAGACTAGTCGGAGAGCAGTTCTTC. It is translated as CASSVRLVGEQFF.

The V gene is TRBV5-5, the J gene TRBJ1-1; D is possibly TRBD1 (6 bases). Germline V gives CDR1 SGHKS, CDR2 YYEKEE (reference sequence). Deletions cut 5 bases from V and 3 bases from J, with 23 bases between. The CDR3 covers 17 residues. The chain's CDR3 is CASRRVGGLGGDTEAFF. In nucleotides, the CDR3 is TGTGCCAGCAGGCGGGTTGGGGGTCTAGGGGGTGACACTGAAGCTTTCTTT.

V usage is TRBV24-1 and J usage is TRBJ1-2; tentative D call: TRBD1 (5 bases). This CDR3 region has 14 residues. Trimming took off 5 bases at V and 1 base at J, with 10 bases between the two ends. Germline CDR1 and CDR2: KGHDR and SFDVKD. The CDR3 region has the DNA TGTGCCACCAGTGGCAGGGCCGATAACTATGGCTACACCTTC. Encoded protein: CATSGRADNYGYTF.

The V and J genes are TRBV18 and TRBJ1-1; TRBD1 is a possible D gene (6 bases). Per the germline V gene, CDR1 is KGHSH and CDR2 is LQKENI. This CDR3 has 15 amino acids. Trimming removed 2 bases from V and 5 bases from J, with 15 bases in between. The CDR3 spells CASSPRTAMGTEAFF. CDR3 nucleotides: TGTGCCAGCTCACCAAGGACAGCTATGGGGACTGAAGCTTTCTTT.

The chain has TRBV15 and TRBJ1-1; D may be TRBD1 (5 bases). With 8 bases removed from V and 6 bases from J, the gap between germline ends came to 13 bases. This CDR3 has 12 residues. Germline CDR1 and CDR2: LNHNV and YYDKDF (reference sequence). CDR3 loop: CATAGGAAEAFF. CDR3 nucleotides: TGTGCCACCGCGGGGGGAGCGGCTGAAGCTTTCTTT.

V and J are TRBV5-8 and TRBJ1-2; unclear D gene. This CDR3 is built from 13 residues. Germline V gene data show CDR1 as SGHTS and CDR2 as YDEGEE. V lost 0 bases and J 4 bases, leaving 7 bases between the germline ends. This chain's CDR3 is CASSLDIVYGYTF. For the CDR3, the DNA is TGTGCCAGCAGCTTGGACATTGTCTATGGCTACACCTTC.

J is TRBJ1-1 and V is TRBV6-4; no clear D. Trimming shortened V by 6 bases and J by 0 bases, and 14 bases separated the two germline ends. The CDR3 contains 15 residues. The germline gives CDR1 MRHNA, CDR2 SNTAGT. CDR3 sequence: CASSSYYPMNTEAFF. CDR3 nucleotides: TGTGCCAGCAGCAGTTACTATCCTATGAACACTGAAGCTTTCTTT.

Here the CDR3 DNA reads TGTGCCAGCAGTTTGTCGGGGGAGGGAAGGGGAAACACTGAAGCTTTCTTT. It encodes CASSLSGEGRGNTEAFF. The V call is TRBV28, the J call TRBJ1-1; maybe TRBD1 (5 bases). V was pared by 3 bases and J by 2 bases, with 19 bases between. The germline V gene encodes CDR1 MDHEN and CDR2 SYDVKM. This CDR3 is built from 17 residues.

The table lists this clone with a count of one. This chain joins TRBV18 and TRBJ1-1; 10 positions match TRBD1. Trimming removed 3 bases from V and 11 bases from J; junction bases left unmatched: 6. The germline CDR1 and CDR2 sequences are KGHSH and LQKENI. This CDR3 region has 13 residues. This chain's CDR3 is CASSPLTGGRAFF. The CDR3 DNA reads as TGTGCCAGCTCACCGCTGACAGGGGGCAGGGCTTTCTTT. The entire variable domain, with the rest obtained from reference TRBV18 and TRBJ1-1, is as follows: NAGVMQNPRHLVRRRGQEARLRCSPMKGHSHVYWYRQLPEEGLKFMVYLQKENIIDESGMPKERFSAEFPKEGPSILRIQQVVRGDSAAYFCASSPLTGGRAFFGQGTRLTVV.

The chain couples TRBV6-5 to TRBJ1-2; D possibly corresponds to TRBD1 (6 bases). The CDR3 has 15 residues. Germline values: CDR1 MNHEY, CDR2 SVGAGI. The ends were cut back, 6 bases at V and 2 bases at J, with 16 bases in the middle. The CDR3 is CASRLGTNRNYGYTF. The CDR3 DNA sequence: TGTGCCAGCAGACTCGGGACAAATCGGAACTATGGCTACACCTTC.

The CDR3 loop reads CASSLDGTGIYNEQFF. CDR3 in DNA: TGCGCCAGCAGCTTGGACGGGACAGGGATCTACAATGAGCAGTTCTTC. This rearrangement joins TRBV5-1 to TRBJ2-1; 9 nucleotides agree with TRBD1. Germline CDR1 reads SGHRS; CDR2 reads YFSETQ. V shed 0 bases and J 3 bases; nucleotides not matched to a gene: 4. The CDR3 runs to 16 residues. Together with reference TRBV5-1 and TRBJ2-1, the CDR3 gives the full variable domain: KAGVTQTPRYLIKTRGQQVTLSCSPISGHRSVSWYQQTPGQGLQFLFEYFSETQRNKGNFPGRFSGRQFSNSRSEMNVSTLELGDSALYLCASSLDGTGIYNEQFFGPGTRLTVL.

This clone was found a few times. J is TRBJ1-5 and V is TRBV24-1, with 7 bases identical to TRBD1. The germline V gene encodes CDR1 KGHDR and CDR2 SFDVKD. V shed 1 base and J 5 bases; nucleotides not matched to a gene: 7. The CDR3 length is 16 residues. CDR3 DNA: TGTGCCACCAGTGATTTAAAGGGGGCAAAGGATCAGCCCCAGCATTTT. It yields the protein CATSDLKGAKDQPQHF.

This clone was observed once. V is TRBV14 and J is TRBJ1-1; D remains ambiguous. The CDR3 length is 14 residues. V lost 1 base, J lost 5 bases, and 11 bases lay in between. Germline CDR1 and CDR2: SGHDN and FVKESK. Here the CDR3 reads CASSQVRSGTEAFF. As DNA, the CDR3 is TGTGCCAGCAGCCAAGTAAGGAGTGGGACTGAAGCTTTCTTT.

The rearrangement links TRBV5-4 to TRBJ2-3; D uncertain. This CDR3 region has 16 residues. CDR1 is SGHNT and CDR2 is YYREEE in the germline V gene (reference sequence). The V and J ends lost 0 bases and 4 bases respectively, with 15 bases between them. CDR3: CASSLGSRGVADTQYF. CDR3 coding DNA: TGTGCCAGCAGCTTGGGTAGTAGAGGTGTGGCAGATACGCAGTATTTT.

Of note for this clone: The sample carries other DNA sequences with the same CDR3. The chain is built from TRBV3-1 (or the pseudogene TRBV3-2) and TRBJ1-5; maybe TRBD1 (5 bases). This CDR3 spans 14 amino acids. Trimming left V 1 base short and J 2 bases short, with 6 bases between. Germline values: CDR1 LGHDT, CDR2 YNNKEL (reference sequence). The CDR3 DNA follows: TGTGCCAGCAGCCAAGGGGGCGGCAATCAGCCCCAGCATTTT. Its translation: CASSQGGGNQPQHF.

CDR3 in DNA: TGTGCTAGTGGTTTGACCCTGACTAGCGGGGCGTACAATGAGCAGTTCTTC. Its translation: CASGLTLTSGAYNEQFF. The V and J genes are TRBV12-5 and TRBJ2-1; 11 positions match TRBD2. V lost 2 bases to trimming and J lost 4 bases; unmatched junction nucleotides: 7. The CDR3 extends over 17 amino acids. Germline values: CDR1 LGHNT, CDR2 FRNRAP.

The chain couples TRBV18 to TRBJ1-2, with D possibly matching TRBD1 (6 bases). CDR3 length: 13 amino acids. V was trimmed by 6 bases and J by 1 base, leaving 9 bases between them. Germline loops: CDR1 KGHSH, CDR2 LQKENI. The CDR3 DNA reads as TGTGCCAGCTCGCGACAGGATAACTATGGCTACACCTTC. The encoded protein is CASSRQDNYGYTF.

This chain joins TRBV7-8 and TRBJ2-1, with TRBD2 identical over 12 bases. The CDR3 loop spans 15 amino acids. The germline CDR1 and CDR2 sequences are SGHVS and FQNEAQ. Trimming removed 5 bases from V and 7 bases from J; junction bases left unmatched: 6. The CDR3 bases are TGTGCCAGCAGCGCTCTAGCGGGGGGGCAAAATGAGCAGTTCTTC. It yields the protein CASSALAGGQNEQFF.

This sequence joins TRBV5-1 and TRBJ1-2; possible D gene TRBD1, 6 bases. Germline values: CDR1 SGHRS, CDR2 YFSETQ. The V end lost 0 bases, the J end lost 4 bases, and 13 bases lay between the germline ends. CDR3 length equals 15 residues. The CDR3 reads CASSLAEGEGYGYTF. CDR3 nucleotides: TGCGCCAGCAGCTTGGCCGAGGGGGAGGGCTATGGCTACACCTTC.

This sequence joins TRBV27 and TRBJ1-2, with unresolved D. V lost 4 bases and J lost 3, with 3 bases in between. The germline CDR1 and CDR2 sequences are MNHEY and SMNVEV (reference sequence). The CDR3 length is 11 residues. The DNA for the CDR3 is TGTGCCAGCAGTTCCGACTATGGCTACACCTTC. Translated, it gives CASSSDYGYTF.